Shown below are 3 T cell receptor beta chains from a single sample sequenced in a study of blood T cell repertoires in COVID-19. This table comes from immunoSEQ multiplex PCR, and its TCRdb copy is limited to in-frame clones, with some not included. In the table there are about 170,000 clones, around 82% of which are singletons. Sequencing was done on a sample of peripheral blood. All receptors come from a man older than 75 with COVID-19, enrolled during active disease.

This clone came up once. The genes are TRBV28 and TRBJ1-6; the D gene is possibly TRBD1 (6 bases). The V end was cut by 3 bases, the J end by 6 bases, with 12 bases between. This CDR3 has 15 amino acids. Germline CDR1 reads MDHEN; CDR2 reads SYDVKM. The CDR3 region has the DNA TGTGCCAGCAGTTTGCGGGGGCGCTTTAATTCACCCCTCCACTTT. Residues: CASSLRGRFNSPLHF.

This chain uses TRBV6-2 or TRBV6-3 with TRBJ2-7, with a tentative D call TRBD1 (5 bases). Germline-derived CDR1 and CDR2 are MNHEY and SVGEGT. CDR3 size: 14 residues. Trimming removed 3 bases from V and 4 bases from J, with 13 bases in between. The CDR3 is CASSYFDRVYEQYF. The DNA of the CDR3 is TGTGCCAGCAGTTATTTTGACAGAGTGTACGAGCAGTACTTC.

The chain uses TRBV7-2 and TRBJ2-7, with D possibly being TRBD1 (6 bases). Germline V lookup: CDR1 SGHTA, CDR2 FQGNSA. The CDR3 is 14 amino acids. Trimming removed 1 base from V and 5 bases from J, with 12 bases in between. The DNA for the CDR3 is TGTGCCAGCAGCTTAGACAGGGTCCCGGACGAGCAGTACTTC. It is translated as CASSLDRVPDEQYF.